Presented here are 10 T cell receptor beta chains from one specimen sequenced in a study of blood T cell repertoires in COVID-19. Clones were read by immunoSEQ multiplex PCR, and TCRdb kept only the in-frame ones, dropping some. In the table there are 150,000 to 200,000 clones, about four fifths of which are singletons. Input material: peripheral blood. These receptors were collected from a man in his 70s with active or convalescent COVID-19.

This chain uses TRBV15 with TRBJ1-6, with 9 nucleotides matching TRBD1. This CDR3 is built from 17 residues. Looked up from germline, CDR1 is LNHNV and CDR2 is YYDKDF (reference sequence). V was pared by 0 bases and J by 4 bases, with 4 bases of the junction left unmatched. In nucleotides, the CDR3 is TGTGCCACCAGCAGAGACGGCGGGACAGGGTATAATTCACCCCTCCACTTT. This gives the protein CATSRDGGTGYNSPLHF.

In regard to this clone: This CDR3 is also generated by other DNA sequences in the sample. This CDR3 reads CASSLLGGLESYNEQFF. The CDR3 bases are TGTGCCAGCAGTTTGTTAGGCGGGTTAGAGTCCTACAATGAGCAGTTCTTC. The chain recombines TRBV28 with TRBJ2-1; TRBD2 might be the D (5 bases). The CDR3 covers 17 residues. Germline V gene sequence: CDR1 MDHEN, CDR2 SYDVKM. The V end lost 3 bases, the J end lost 1 base, and 16 bases lay between the germline ends.

V gene TRBV6-1 combines with J gene TRBJ2-1; 8 nucleotides line up with TRBD1. The trim removed 3 bases at V and 0 bases at J, leaving 4 bases unmatched. The CDR3 has 16 amino acids. From germline, CDR1 is MNHNS and CDR2 SASEGT. The CDR3, as DNA: TGTGCCAGCAGTGATCTAACAGGGGGCTCCTACAATGAGCAGTTCTTC. Its translation: CASSDLTGGSYNEQFF.

V and J are TRBV30 and TRBJ2-7; possible D gene TRBD2, 6 bases. CDR1 is GTSNPN and CDR2 is SVGIG in the germline V gene (reference sequence). The germline V and J ends were trimmed by 3 bases and 2 bases, with 14 bases remaining between them. The CDR3 totals 14 residues. The CDR3 here is CAWSQAGAPYEQYF. In DNA, the CDR3 is TGTGCCTGGAGCCAAGCGGGTGCCCCCTACGAGCAGTACTTC.

The chain is built from TRBV4-3 and TRBJ1-2; 7 bases are a match to TRBD1. Trimming took 1 base from V and 0 from J; bases not matched to a gene: 2. Germline V gives CDR1 LGHNA, CDR2 YSLEER. The CDR3 runs to 15 residues. CDR3 residues: CASSQGQGSNYGYTF. CDR3 nucleotide sequence: TGCGCCAGCAGCCAAGGACAGGGTTCTAACTATGGCTACACCTTC.

The gene calls are TRBV6-1 and TRBJ1-2; D may be TRBD1 (5 bases). Germline V gene sequence: CDR1 MNHNS, CDR2 SASEGT. Trimming stripped 2 bases from V and 4 bases from J, with 11 bases between. The CDR3 loop spans 14 amino acids. Here the CDR3 reads CASSEMTDSYGYTF. CDR3 DNA: TGTGCCAGCAGTGAAATGACAGACTCCTATGGCTACACCTTC.

This clone was seen more than once but under ten times. The V call is TRBV18, the J call TRBJ1-5; D not certain. V lost 1 base, J lost 2 bases, and 6 bases lay in between. The CDR3 spans 14 residues. Germline V CDR1 and CDR2: KGHSH, LQKENI. The CDR3 here is CASSPRRGNQPQHF. The CDR3 DNA reads TGTGCCAGCTCACCACGTAGAGGCAATCAGCCCCAGCATTTT.

V is TRBV12-3 or TRBV12-4 and J is TRBJ2-1, with D perhaps TRBD1 (5 bases). The V end lost 5 bases, the J end lost 6 bases, and 8 bases lay between the germline ends. CDR3 length: 12 residues. CDR3 coding DNA: TGTGCCAGCAGTCAACAGGTCAATGAGCAGTTCTTC. Translated: CASSQQVNEQFF.

This rearrangement joins TRBV5-1 to TRBJ1-6; D is perhaps TRBD1 (6 bases). The CDR3 extends over 14 amino acids. Trimming shortened V by 0 bases and J by 9 bases, and 10 bases separated the two germline ends. Germline CDR1 and CDR2: SGHRS and YFSETQ. The chain's CDR3 is CASSLGDKVSPLHF. CDR3 nucleotide sequence: TGCGCCAGCAGCTTGGGGGACAAGGTTTCACCCCTCCACTTT.

This clone was observed a handful of times. The chain combines TRBV7-8 with TRBJ1-1; D unresolved. The ends were cut back, 2 bases at V and 2 bases at J, with 9 bases in the middle. The CDR3 consists of 14 residues. Germline CDR1 and CDR2: SGHVS and FQNEAQ. The DNA for the CDR3 is TGTGCCAGCAGCTTATTAACGGGTAACACTGAAGCTTTCTTT. It yields the protein CASSLLTGNTEAFF.